The source of this T cell receptor (beta chain) is a study of control samples from healthy donors and cancer patients. This clone was observed a single time. Clones were sequenced by immunoSEQ multiplex PCR, and TCRdb holds only the in-frame ones, with some missing. This table holds under 80,000 clones, approximately 94% found once. The sequenced sample consisted of blood. The TCR sequence derives from a woman under 40 in good health.

CDR3 sequence: CANGGNYGYTF. Here the CDR3 DNA reads TGTGCCAACGGGGGGAACTATGGCTACACCTTC. The gene calls are TRBV21-1 and TRBJ1-2. TRBV21-1 is a listed pseudogene. This CDR3 is built from 11 residues.